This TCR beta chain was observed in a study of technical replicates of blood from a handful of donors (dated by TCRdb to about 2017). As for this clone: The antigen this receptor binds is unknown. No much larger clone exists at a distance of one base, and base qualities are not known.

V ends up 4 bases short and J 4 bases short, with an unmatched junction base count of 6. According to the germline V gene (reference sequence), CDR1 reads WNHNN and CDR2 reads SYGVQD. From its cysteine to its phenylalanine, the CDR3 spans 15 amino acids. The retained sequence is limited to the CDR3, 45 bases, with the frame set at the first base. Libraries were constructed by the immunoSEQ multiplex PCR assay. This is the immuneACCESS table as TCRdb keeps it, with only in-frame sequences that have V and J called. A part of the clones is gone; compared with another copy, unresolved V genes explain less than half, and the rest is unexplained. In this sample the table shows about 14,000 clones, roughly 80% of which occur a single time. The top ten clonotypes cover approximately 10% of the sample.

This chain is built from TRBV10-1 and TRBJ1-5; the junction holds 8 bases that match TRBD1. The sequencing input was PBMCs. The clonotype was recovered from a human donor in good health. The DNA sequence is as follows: TGCGCCAGCAGTGCCGGGACAGGAGGTAATCAGCCCCAGCATTTT. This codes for CASSAGTGGNQPQHF.